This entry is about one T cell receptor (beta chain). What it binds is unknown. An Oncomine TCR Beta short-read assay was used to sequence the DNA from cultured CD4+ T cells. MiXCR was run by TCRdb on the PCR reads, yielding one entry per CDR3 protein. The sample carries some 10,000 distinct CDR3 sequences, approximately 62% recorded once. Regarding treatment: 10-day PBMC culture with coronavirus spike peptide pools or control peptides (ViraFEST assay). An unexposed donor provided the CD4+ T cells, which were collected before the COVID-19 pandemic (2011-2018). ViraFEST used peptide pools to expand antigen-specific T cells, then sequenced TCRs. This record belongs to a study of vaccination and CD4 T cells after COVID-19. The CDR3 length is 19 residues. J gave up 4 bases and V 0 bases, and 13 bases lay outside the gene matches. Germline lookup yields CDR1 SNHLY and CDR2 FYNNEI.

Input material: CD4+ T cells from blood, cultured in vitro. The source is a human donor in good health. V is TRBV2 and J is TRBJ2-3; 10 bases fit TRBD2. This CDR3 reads CASSEARASGGWVADTQYF. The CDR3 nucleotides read TGTGCCAGCAGTGAAGCCCGGGCTAGCGGGGGTTGGGTGGCAGATACGCAGTATTTT.